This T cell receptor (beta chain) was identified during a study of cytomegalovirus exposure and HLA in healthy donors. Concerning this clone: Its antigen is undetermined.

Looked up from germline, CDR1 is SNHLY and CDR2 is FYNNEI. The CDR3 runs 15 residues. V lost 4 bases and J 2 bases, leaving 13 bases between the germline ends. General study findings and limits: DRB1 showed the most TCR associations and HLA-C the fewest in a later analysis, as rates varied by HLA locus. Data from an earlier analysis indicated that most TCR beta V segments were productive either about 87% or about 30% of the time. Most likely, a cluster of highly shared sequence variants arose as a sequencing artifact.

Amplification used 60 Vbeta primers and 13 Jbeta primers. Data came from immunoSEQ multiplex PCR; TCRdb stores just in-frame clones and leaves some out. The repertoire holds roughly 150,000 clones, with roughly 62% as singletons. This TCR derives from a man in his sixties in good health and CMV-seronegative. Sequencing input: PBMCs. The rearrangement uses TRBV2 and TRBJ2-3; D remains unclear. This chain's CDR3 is CASSARSPATDTQYF. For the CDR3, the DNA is TGTGCCAGCAGTGCTAGGTCCCCAGCCACAGATACGCAGTATTTT. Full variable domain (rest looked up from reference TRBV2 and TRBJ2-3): EPEVTQTPSHQVTQMGQEVILRCVPISNHLYFYWYRQILGQKVEFLVSFYNNEISEKSEIFDDQFSVERPDGSNFTLKIRSTKLEDSAMYFCASSARSPATDTQYFGPGTRLTVL.